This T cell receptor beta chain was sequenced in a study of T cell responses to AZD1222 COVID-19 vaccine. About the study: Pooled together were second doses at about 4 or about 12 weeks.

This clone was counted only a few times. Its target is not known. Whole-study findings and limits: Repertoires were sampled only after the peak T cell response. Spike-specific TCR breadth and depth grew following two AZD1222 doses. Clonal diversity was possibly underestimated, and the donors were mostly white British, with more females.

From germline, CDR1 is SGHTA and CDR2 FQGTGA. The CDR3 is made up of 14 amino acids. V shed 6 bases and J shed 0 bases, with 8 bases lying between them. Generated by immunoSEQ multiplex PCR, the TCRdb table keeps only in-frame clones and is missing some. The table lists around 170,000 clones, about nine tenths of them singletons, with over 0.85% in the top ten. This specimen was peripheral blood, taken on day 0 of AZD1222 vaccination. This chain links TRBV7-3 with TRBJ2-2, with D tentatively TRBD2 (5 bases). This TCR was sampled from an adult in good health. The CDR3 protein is CASSIGTNTGELFF. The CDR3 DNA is TGTGCCAGCAGTATCGGGACGAACACCGGGGAGCTGTTTTTT. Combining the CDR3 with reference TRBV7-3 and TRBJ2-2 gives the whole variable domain GAGVSQTPSNKVTEKGKYVELRCDPISGHTALYWYRQSLGQGPEFLIYFQGTGAADDSGLPNDRFFAVRPEGSVSTLKIQRTERGDSAVYLCASSIGTNTGELFFGEGSRLTVL.